The 16 T cell receptor beta chains below come from one sample, sequenced in a study of control samples from healthy donors and cancer patients. The protocol was immunoSEQ multiplex PCR, while the TCRdb copy is restricted to in-frame clones and leaves out a portion. This sample has around 110,000 clones, with roughly nine tenths found just once. Source material: PBMCs. These receptors originate from a woman aged 50 to 60 with colorectal cancer.

The rearrangement joins TRBV10-1 to TRBJ2-3, with TRBD2 as a possible D gene (6 bases). Germline CDR1 reads WNHNN; CDR2 reads SYGVQD (reference sequence). The V end was cut by 3 bases, the J end by 0 bases, with 16 bases between. The CDR3 is 17 amino acids. The chain's CDR3 is CASSDVGTLTSTDTQYF. The CDR3 DNA reads as TGCGCCAGCAGTGATGTGGGGACTCTGACGAGCACAGATACGCAGTATTTT.

The chain joins TRBV5-4 to TRBJ2-2; TRBD1 matches at 11 bases. CDR1 SGHNT and CDR2 YYREEE come from the germline V gene (reference sequence). Unmatched junction bases numbered 7, after V lost 4 bases and J lost 5 bases. The CDR3 loop spans 16 amino acids. This chain's CDR3 is CASSPGQGVDTGELFF. The CDR3 DNA is TGTGCCAGCAGCCCGGGACAGGGGGTAGATACCGGGGAGCTGTTTTTT.

This chain uses TRBV6-5 with TRBJ1-1; D gene ambiguous. The germline V gene encodes CDR1 MNHEY and CDR2 SVGAGI. There are 14 residues in the CDR3. The V end was cut by 4 bases, the J end by 4 bases, with 13 bases between. CDR3 in amino acids: CASSSRRVLTEAFF. CDR3 DNA: TGTGCCAGCAGTTCCCGAAGAGTCCTCACTGAAGCTTTCTTT.

V and J are TRBV5-1 and TRBJ1-2, with 9 bases aligning to TRBD1. This CDR3 contains 16 residues. The V gene's germline CDR1 is SGHRS and CDR2 YFSETQ. V was clipped by 0 bases and J by 6 bases; unmatched bases: 9. The CDR3 DNA reads TGCGCCAGCAGCTTGGCCGGGACAGGGTTAGAGGATGGCTACACCTTC. It codes for CASSLAGTGLEDGYTF.

The V call is TRBV10-2, the J call TRBJ2-7; 11 bases match TRBD2. CDR3 length: 16 residues. Germline CDR1 is WSHSY and CDR2 is SAAADI. The trim removed 9 bases at V and 2 bases at J, leaving 12 bases unmatched. The CDR3 coding sequence is TGCGCCAGTTCCTCCACCGGGACTAGCGGACCCTACGAGCAGTACTTC. Protein sequence: CASSSTGTSGPYEQYF.

As concerns this clone: The identical CDR3 is also encoded by other nucleotide sequences in the sample. The rearrangement uses TRBV5-4 and TRBJ2-5; D is unclear. Germline loops: CDR1 SGHNT, CDR2 YYREEE (reference sequence). This CDR3 comprises 13 residues. Trimming removed 0 bases from V and 5 bases from J, with 8 bases in between. The CDR3 coding sequence is TGTGCCAGCAGCTTGGAGGGTCGGGAGACCCAGTACTTC. This gives the protein CASSLEGRETQYF.

The chain employs TRBV19 and TRBJ2-3; possible D gene TRBD2, 6 bases. CDR3 length: 16 residues. Germline V CDR1 and CDR2: LNHDA, SQIVND (reference sequence). V lost 3 bases to trimming and J lost 3 bases, with 16 bases between them. The CDR3 region is CASSIGPVGSTDTQYF. The CDR3 nucleotides read TGTGCCAGTAGTATTGGCCCAGTCGGGAGTACAGATACGCAGTATTTT.

This chain connects TRBV6-2 or TRBV6-3 to TRBJ1-1; D gene ambiguous. In germline, CDR1 is MNHEY, CDR2 SVGEGT. The V end was cut by 2 bases, the J end by 11 bases, with 9 bases between. The CDR3 covers 11 residues. The CDR3 DNA follows: TGTGCCAGCAGTTACAGGCGTTACGCTTTCTTT. Its translation: CASSYRRYAFF.

The rearrangement uses TRBV9 and TRBJ2-7, with no clear D. Germline CDR1 and CDR2: SGDLS and YYNGEE. The V end lost 2 bases, the J end lost 0 bases, and 9 bases lay between the germline ends. The CDR3 extends over 14 amino acids. In DNA form, the CDR3 reads TGTGCCAGCAGCGTTGACGTCGCCTCCTACGAGCAGTACTTC. The encoded protein is CASSVDVASYEQYF.

The chain carries TRBV6-1 and TRBJ1-4; D is ambiguous. Germline lookup yields CDR1 MNHNS and CDR2 SASEGT. The V and J ends lost 1 base and 8 bases respectively, with 11 bases between them. CDR3 length: 14 residues. The CDR3 loop reads CASSEGGISEKLFF. DNA of the CDR3: TGTGCCAGCAGTGAAGGGGGAATTTCGGAAAAACTGTTTTTT.

The chain employs TRBV6-5 and TRBJ1-2; 12 bases are shared with TRBD1. Germline V gene data show CDR1 as MNHEY and CDR2 as SVGAGI. This CDR3 has 15 amino acids. V dropped 6 bases and J dropped 5; count of bases not matched to a gene: 7. Written as DNA, the CDR3 is TGTGCCAGCAGGGAGGGGGGACAGGGGGCTTATGGCTACACCTTC. It codes for CASREGGQGAYGYTF.

The J gene is TRBJ1-5, the V gene TRBV19; TRBD1 aligns across 9 bases. The germline V gene has CDR1 LNHDA and CDR2 SQIVND (reference sequence). The CDR3 spans 14 residues. Trimming took 5 bases from V and 3 from J; bases not matched to a gene: 2. CDR3 in amino acids: CASSRTGDNQPQHF. The CDR3 nucleotides are TGTGCCAGTAGTCGGACAGGGGACAATCAGCCCCAGCATTTT.

The gene calls are TRBV3-1 (or the pseudogene TRBV3-2) and TRBJ2-1; 7 nucleotides match TRBD1. CDR1 and CDR2 (germline): LGHDT, YNNKEL (reference sequence). The CDR3 loop spans 14 amino acids. Trimming at V came to 7 bases and at J to 6 bases, leaving 9 bases not matched to a gene. The CDR3 is CASNSGTEPNEQFF. CDR3 nucleotide sequence: TGTGCCAGCAACTCCGGGACAGAGCCCAATGAGCAGTTCTTC.

The rearrangement uses TRBV2 and TRBJ2-7; possibly TRBD2 for D (6 bases). CDR1 is SNHLY, CDR2 FYNNEI, per germline. The CDR3 is 16 amino acids. With 2 bases removed from V and 5 bases from J, the gap between germline ends came to 19 bases. In DNA, the CDR3 is TGTGCCAGCAGTGAATTCGGCAGGGAGGTTAGAAACGAGCAGTACTTC. Translated, it gives CASSEFGREVRNEQYF.

The chain's CDR3 is CASSQELAGGQDTQYF. The CDR3 DNA reads as TGTGCCAGCAGCCAAGAACTAGCGGGGGGGCAAGATACGCAGTATTTT. The chain joins TRBV3-1 (or the pseudogene TRBV3-2) to TRBJ2-3, with 13 positions matching TRBD2. V shed 0 bases, J shed 5 bases, and the junction held 2 bases outside the gene matches. Looked up from germline, CDR1 is LGHDT and CDR2 is YNNKEL (reference sequence). The CDR3 consists of 16 residues.

The V gene is TRBV6-1, the J gene TRBJ2-5; TRBD2 matches at 12 bases. V dropped 3 bases and J dropped 5; count of bases not matched to a gene: 7. From germline, CDR1 is MNHNS and CDR2 SASEGT. This CDR3 is built from 16 residues. The CDR3 region is CASSDPQTSGRETQYF. In nucleotides, the CDR3 is TGTGCCAGCAGTGATCCCCAAACTAGCGGGAGGGAGACCCAGTACTTC.